A selection of T cell receptor beta chains follows, all from one sample in a study of shared T cell receptors in the human thymus. Sequencing was performed with immunoSEQ multiplex PCR; in TCRdb, only in-frame clones are kept and a portion is missing. The table records some 760,000 clones, approximately 83% of them present only once. In addition, the sample was reused for a study of human thymus T cells.

The specimen was thymocytes. Source of these receptors: a girl in the first two years of life with a congenital heart defect. CDR3s include the opening cysteine and the closing phenylalanine or tryptophan. The D gene is left open where the match is weak. Some rows mark clone size as missing; the rest say once, few, many or name a class of expanded clone.

>NA|TRBV7-6|TRBJ1-2|NA
TGTGCCAGCAGCTTAGCGGTTAGCTATGGCTACACCTTC
CASSLAVSYGYTF
>NA|TRBV28|TRBJ2-3|TRBD2
TGTGCCAGCAGTCCTCCAGCAGCGGGGGAGACGCAGTATTTT
CASSPPAAGETQYF
>NA|TRBV6-4|TRBJ2-1|TRBD2
TGTGCCAGCAGTCGGACTAGCGGGGGGGGCGAGCAGTTCTTC
CASSRTSGGGEQFF
>few|TRBV7-3|TRBJ2-7|TRBD1
TGTGCCAGCAGCCCCCCAGGGCCGGGACAGGGCCATGGGGAGCAGTACTTC
CASSPPGPGQGHGEQYF
>NA|TRBV10-2|TRBJ1-2|TRBD1
TGCGCCAGCATCCCCATGACAGGGAGGAACTATGGCTACACCTTC
CASIPMTGRNYGYTF
>NA|TRBV6-4|TRBJ1-2|TRBD1
TGTGCCAGCAGTGCCGGGACAGGGGACTATGGCTACACCTTC
CASSAGTGDYGYTF
>NA|TRBV18|TRBJ1-1|NA
TGTGCCAGCTCACCACCCGATCCGGGGGAAGCTTTCTTT
CASSPPDPGEAFF
>NA|TRBV7-8|TRBJ1-1|NA
TGTGCCAGCAGCTTATATCTAGTGGGTGGTACTGAAGCTTTCTTT
CASSLYLVGGTEAFF
>once|TRBV7-6|TRBJ2-1|NA
TGTGCCAGCAGCTTAGCACCTGGGGGGGCCGACAATGAGCAGTTCTTC
CASSLAPGGADNEQFF
>once|TRBV27|TRBJ1-2|NA
TGTGCCAGCAGTTTACCCAATAGGACATGCTACACCTTC
CASSLPNRTCYTF
>NA|TRBV13|TRBJ1-2|TRBD1
TGTGCCAGCAGCCCCGAAACCCGGGACAGGGCTAACTATGGCTACACCTTC
CASSPETRDRANYGYTF
>NA|TRBV6-1|TRBJ1-1|NA
TGTGCCAGCAGTCGACAGGAGCACACTGAAGCTTTCTTT
CASSRQEHTEAFF
>NA|TRBV4-1|TRBJ1-5|NA
TGCGCCAGCAGCCAAGATTGGGGGAGGGAAGGGAGCAATCAGCCCCAGCATTTT
CASSQDWGREGSNQPQHF
>NA|TRBV15|TRBJ2-2|NA
TGTGCCACCAGCAGAGATGGGGACAAGGGGGGGGACAAATACACCGGGGAGCTGTTTTTT
CATSRDGDKGGDKYTGELFF
>NA|TRBV9|TRBJ1-1|TRBD1
TGTGCCAGCGAATCGACAGGGGGCGAGCCGCCTGAAGCTTTCTTT
CASESTGGEPPEAFF
>once|TRBV28|TRBJ2-6|TRBD1
TGTGCCAGCAGTCCGGACAGGCTGTCTGGGGCCAACGTCCCGACTTTC
CASSPDRLSGANVPTF
>NA|TRBV11-2|TRBJ1-1|TRBD1
TGTGCCAGCAGCCCCCGGGTACAGGGGACGACTGAAGCTTTCTTT
CASSPRVQGTTEAFF
>NA|TRBV10-3|TRBJ1-1|TRBD1
TGTGCCATCAGGGCAGGGGGCCTTACTGAAGCTTTCTTT
CAIRAGGLTEAFF
>once|TRBV2|TRBJ2-6|NA
TGTGCCAGCAGTATCCCGCAGGCGAGCTCTGGGGCCAACGTCCTGACTTTC
CASSIPQASSGANVLTF
>NA|TRBV2|TRBJ2-5|NA
TGTGCCAGCAGATATAGTAAGACCCAGTACTTC
CASRYSKTQYF
>NA|TRBV4-3|TRBJ2-1|NA
TGCGCCAGCAGCCAAGTATCGGGGTCCTCCTACAATGAGCAGTTCTTC
CASSQVSGSSYNEQFF
>NA|TRBV5-6|TRBJ2-7|NA
TGTGCCAGCAGCTTGGTGATTGACAGCAAAGGATACGAGCAGTACTTC
CASSLVIDSKGYEQYF
>NA|TRBV11-2|TRBJ1-6|NA
TGTGCCAGCAGCTTAGATCCCGGTTCACCCCTCCACTTT
CASSLDPGSPLHF
>NA|TRBV5-8|TRBJ1-5|NA
TGTGCCAGCAGCTTGTTGAGACAGGGCAATCAGCCCCAGCATTTT
CASSLLRQGNQPQHF
>NA|TRBV5-6|TRBJ1-2|TRBD1
TGTGCCAGCAGCTTGGTAGGGGACAGTGACGGCTACACCTTC
CASSLVGDSDGYTF
>NA|TRBV6-5|TRBJ2-7|TRBD1
TGTGCCAGTAACCTTGGGACAGGGCAGGAGTACTTC
CASNLGTGQEYF
>NA|TRBV5-1|TRBJ2-7|TRBD1
TGCGCCAGCAGCGTCCGGGACAGGGATTCAAGCTCCTACGAGCAGTACTTC
CASSVRDRDSSSYEQYF
>NA|TRBV5-1|TRBJ1-2|NA
TGCGCCAGCAGGGCAGGGGTCGTCTATGGCTACACCTTC
CASRAGVVYGYTF
>NA|TRBV2|TRBJ2-3|NA
TGTGCCAGCACTTTAGCGGATATATTCACAGATACGCAGTATTTT
CASTLADIFTDTQYF
>NA|TRBV7-6|TRBJ2-2|NA
TGTGCCAGCAGCTTAGGGGCTCGTACCTCGAACACCGGGGAGCTGTTTTTT
CASSLGARTSNTGELFF
>NA|TRBV2|TRBJ1-2|NA
TGTGCCAGCACAGACAGTAACTATGGCTACACCTTC
CASTDSNYGYTF
>NA|TRBV5-4|TRBJ2-5|NA
TGTGCCAGCAGCTTGGCCGAGGAGACCCAGTACTTC
CASSLAEETQYF
>NA|TRBV20-1|TRBJ1-1|TRBD1
TGCAGCGCCGGGACAGGGGGGGAAGCTTTCTTT
CSAGTGGEAFF
>NA|TRBV28|TRBJ1-1|TRBD1
TGTGCCAGCAGCCTCCTCGGACAGGGCGATGGTGGGGTGAACACTGAAGCTTTCTTT
CASSLLGQGDGGVNTEAFF
>NA|TRBV5-6|TRBJ2-7|NA
TGTGCCAGCAGCCCGCTAGCGACCACCGAGCAGTACTTC
CASSPLATTEQYF
>NA|TRBV4-2|TRBJ2-7|TRBD2
TGTGCCAGCAGCTACGGACTAGCGGGGGGGCTCGAGCAGTACTTC
CASSYGLAGGLEQYF
>NA|TRBV5-1|TRBJ2-2|NA
TGCGCCAGCAGCTGGCGGAGGACGAACACCGGGGAGCTGTTTTTT
CASSWRRTNTGELFF
>NA|TRBV6-4|TRBJ2-1|NA
TGTGCCAGCAGTGAAAACGATTTGCGGGGGCGGGATGAGCAGTTCTTC
CASSENDLRGRDEQFF
>NA|TRBV28|TRBJ1-5|NA
TGTGCCAGCAGTTTCCGGGGGGATCAGCCCCAGCATTTT
CASSFRGDQPQHF
>NA|TRBV18|TRBJ2-1|TRBD2
TGTGCCAGCTCACCAACGACTAGCGGGGGCACCAATGAGCAGTTCTTC
CASSPTTSGGTNEQFF
>NA|TRBV7-9|TRBJ1-2|TRBD1
TGTGCCAGCAGCGGGGCCCGGACAGGTTCTAACTATGGCTACACCTTC
CASSGARTGSNYGYTF
>NA|TRBV5-4|TRBJ1-1|TRBD1
TGTGCCAGCAGCTATTACAGGGGGATCACTGAAGCTTTCTTT
CASSYYRGITEAFF